Listed below are T cell receptor beta chains from one sample, sequenced in a study of regulatory T cells in long-lasting Graves disease. TCRdb analysed the multiplex PCR reads with MiXCR anew, one entry per CDR3 protein. The sample records hundreds of thousands of distinct CDR3 sequences, less than 25% being singletons. Source: peripheral blood mononuclear cells (PBMCs), taken when the disease was refractory, from a patient treated with antithyroid drugs. The source of these receptors is a female donor with Graves disease. Both conserved end residues are part of each CDR3. The D gene is left open where the match is weak. The listing skips clone size in some rows; elsewhere it reads once, few, many or a size class.

d_gene	j_gene	v_gene	abundance	CDR3nt	CDR3aa
.	TRBJ2-5	TRBV11-2	many	TGTGCCAGCAGCCGACCCGTTGGGACCCAGTACTTC	CASSRPVGTQYF
.	TRBJ2-7	TRBV20-1	many	TGCAGTGCTAGAGGGGGCAGGGGCAGCGACGAGCAGTACTTC	CSARGGRGSDEQYF
TRBD2	TRBJ2-3	TRBV2	.	TGTGCCAGCAGTGGTGGGGCTAGCGGGAGCTCAGATACGCAGTATTTT	CASSGGASGSSDTQYF
.	TRBJ1-6	TRBV7-3	.	TGTGCCAGCTCCGGGATCTATAATTCACCCCTCCACTTT	CASSGIYNSPLHF
.	TRBJ1-5	TRBV19	.	TGTGCCAGTACCTTGGACCCGGCGGGCAATCAGCCCCGGCATTTT	CASTLDPAGNQPRHF
.	TRBJ2-7	TRBV28	many	TGTGCCAGCAGTTTGGGGTTACAAAGTAACGGTCAGAGCTCCTACGAGCAGTACTTC	CASSLGLQSNGQSSYEQYF
.	TRBJ2-7	TRBV20-1	.	TGCAGTGCTGCGCCGACGAGCTCCTACGAGCAGTACTTC	CSAAPTSSYEQYF
TRBD1	TRBJ2-7	TRBV5-1	few	TGCGCCAGCAGCACCACAGGGGTCGTGTACGAGCAGTACTTC	CASSTTGVVYEQYF
.	TRBJ1-1	TRBV2	many	TGTGCCAGCAGTGAAGGGGACTGGTCCCCTGACACTGAAGCTTTCTTT	CASSEGDWSPDTEAFF
TRBD1	TRBJ1-2	TRBV29-1	.	TGCAGCATAAAGGACAGGGCGGATTATGGCTACACCTTC	CSIKDRADYGYTF
.	TRBJ2-3	TRBV27	few	TGTGCCAGCAGTCATCAGGGGCCTCCAGATACGCAGTATTTT	CASSHQGPPDTQYF
TRBD1	TRBJ2-7	TRBV4-1	.	TGCGCCAGCAGCCACCCAGGGACAGAACCCTATGAGCAGTACTTC	CASSHPGTEPYEQYF
TRBD1	TRBJ2-5	TRBV29-1	.	TGCAGCGTTGTTTTCACAGGGGTTAGGGAAGAGACCCAGTACTTC	CSVVFTGVREETQYF
TRBD1	TRBJ1-1	TRBV24-1	once	TGTGCCACCACTTCCGGGACAGGGGACACTGAAGCTTTCTTT	CATTSGTGDTEAFF
.	TRBJ2-7	TRBV20-1	.	TGCAGTGTTGATCGAGGGGCCCCCGAGCAGTACTTC	CSVDRGAPEQYF
.	TRBJ2-5	TRBV9	.	TGTGCCAGCAGCGTAGACCGGGAAGAAGAGACCCAGTACTTC	CASSVDREEETQYF
TRBD1	TRBJ2-5	TRBV30	many	TGTGCCTGGAAGGGACAGTTCCAAGAGACCCAGTACTTC	CAWKGQFQETQYF
.	TRBJ1-4	TRBV20-1	many	TGCAGTGCTAGCGCGGCCAGGGTTACTAATGAAAAACTGTTTTTT	CSASAARVTNEKLFF
.	TRBJ2-5	TRBV10-2	many	TGCGCCAGCTCCCAAACCGGACGGTTAGGGGAGACCCAGTACTTC	CASSQTGRLGETQYF
.	TRBJ1-5	TRBV6-1	.	TGTGCCAGCAGTGAAAGGGGGACTTGGGGGCAGCCCCAGCATTTT	CASSERGTWGQPQHF
.	TRBJ2-2	TRBV5-6	.	TGTGCCAGCGGTATAGGGGGAGGGCCCGGCGGGGAGCTGTTTTTT	CASGIGGGPGGELFF
TRBD1	TRBJ2-5	TRBV7-2	many	TGTGCCAGCAGCCCCGGGACAGGGCTGGAGACCCAGTACTTC	CASSPGTGLETQYF
.	TRBJ1-1	TRBV2	many	TGTGCCAGCAGTGATCCGCGGGGTAACACTGAAGCTTTCTTT	CASSDPRGNTEAFF
.	TRBJ1-5	TRBV27	many	TGTGCCAGCAGTTTTAAGGGGGACCAGCCCCAGCATTTT	CASSFKGDQPQHF
.	TRBJ2-7	TRBV6-1	.	TGTGCCAGCGCTCAGGGCAGGGGCTTCTCCTACGAGCAGTACTTC	CASAQGRGFSYEQYF
.	TRBJ2-2	TRBV15	.	TGTGCCACCAGCCCGAGGACCACCGGGGAGCTGTTTTTT	CATSPRTTGELFF
.	TRBJ1-5	TRBV6-2/TRBV6-3	.	TGTGCCAGCAGTGAATGGTCCAGCAAGCCCCAGCATTTT	CASSEWSSKPQHF
TRBD1	TRBJ2-7	TRBV6-1	few	TGTGCCAGCAGACCGACAGGGCCCTACGAGCAGTACTTC	CASRPTGPYEQYF
.	TRBJ1-5	TRBV30	few	TGTGCCTGGAGTGTACAAAAGGGCGGGGGCAGAAGCAATCAGCCCCAGCATTTT	CAWSVQKGGGRSNQPQHF